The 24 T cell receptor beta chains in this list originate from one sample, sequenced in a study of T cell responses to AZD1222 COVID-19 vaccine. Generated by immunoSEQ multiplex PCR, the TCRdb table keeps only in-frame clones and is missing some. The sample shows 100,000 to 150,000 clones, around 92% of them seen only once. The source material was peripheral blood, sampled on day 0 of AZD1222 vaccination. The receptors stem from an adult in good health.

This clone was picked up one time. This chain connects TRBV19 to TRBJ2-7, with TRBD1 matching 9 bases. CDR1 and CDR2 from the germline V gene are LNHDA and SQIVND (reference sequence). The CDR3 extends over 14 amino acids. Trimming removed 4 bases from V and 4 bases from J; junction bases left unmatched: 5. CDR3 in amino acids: CASSKRTGEYEQYF. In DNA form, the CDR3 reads TGTGCCAGTAGTAAGCGGACAGGGGAATACGAGCAGTACTTC. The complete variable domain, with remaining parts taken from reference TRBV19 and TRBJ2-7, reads DGGITQSPKYLFRKEGQNVTLSCEQNLNHDAMYWYRQDPGQGLRLIYYSQIVNDFQKGDIAEGYSVSREKKESFPLTVTSAQKNPTAFYLCASSKRTGEYEQYFGPGTRLTVT.

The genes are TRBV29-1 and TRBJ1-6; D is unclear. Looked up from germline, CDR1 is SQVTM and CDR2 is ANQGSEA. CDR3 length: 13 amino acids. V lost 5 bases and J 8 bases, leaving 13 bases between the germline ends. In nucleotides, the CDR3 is TGCAGCGTTAAAATTGATTTAGATTCACCCCTCCACTTT. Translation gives CSVKIDLDSPLHF.

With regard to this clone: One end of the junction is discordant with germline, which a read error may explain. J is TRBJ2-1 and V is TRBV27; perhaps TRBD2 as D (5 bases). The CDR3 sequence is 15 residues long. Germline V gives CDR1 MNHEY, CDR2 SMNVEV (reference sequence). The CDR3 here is CASSLRGPSFNEQFF. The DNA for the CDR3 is TGTGCCAGCAGTTTAAGAGGGCCATCCTTCAATGAGCAGTTCTTC.

CDR3 loop: CASSLGLRDRTDTQYF. The CDR3 DNA follows: TGTGCCAGCAGCTTAGGACTGCGAGACAGGACAGATACGCAGTATTTT. The chain has TRBV5-6 and TRBJ2-3; tentatively, D is TRBD1 (6 bases). There are 16 residues in the CDR3. CDR1 and CDR2 (germline): SGHDT, YYEEEE. Trimming cost V 2 bases and J 3 bases, with 16 bases left between them.

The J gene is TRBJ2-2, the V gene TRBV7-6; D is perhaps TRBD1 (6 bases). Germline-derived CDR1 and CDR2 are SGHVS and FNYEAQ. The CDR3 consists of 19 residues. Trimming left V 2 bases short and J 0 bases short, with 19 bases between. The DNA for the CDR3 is TGTGCCAGCAGCTTAAGAATCCATGGGGGCTCCTCGAACACCGGGGAGCTGTTTTTT. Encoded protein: CASSLRIHGGSSNTGELFF.

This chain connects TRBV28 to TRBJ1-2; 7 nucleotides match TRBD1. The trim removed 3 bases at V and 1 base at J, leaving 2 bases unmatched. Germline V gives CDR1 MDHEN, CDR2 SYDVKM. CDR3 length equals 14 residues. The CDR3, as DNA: TGTGCCAGCAGTTTCCAGGGGGGTAACTATGGCTACACCTTC. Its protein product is CASSFQGGNYGYTF.

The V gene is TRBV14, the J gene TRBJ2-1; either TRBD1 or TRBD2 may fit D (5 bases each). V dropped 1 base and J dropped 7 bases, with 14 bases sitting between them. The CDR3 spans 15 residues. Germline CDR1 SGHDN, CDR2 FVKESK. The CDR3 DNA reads TGTGCCAGCAGCCAAGGTCGGGGCCTTAATAATGAGCAGTTCTTC. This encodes CASSQGRGLNNEQFF.

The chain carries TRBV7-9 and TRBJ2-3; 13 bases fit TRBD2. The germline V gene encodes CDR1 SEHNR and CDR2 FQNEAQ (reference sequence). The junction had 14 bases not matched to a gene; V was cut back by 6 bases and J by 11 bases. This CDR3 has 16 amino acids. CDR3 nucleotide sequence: TGTGCCAGCAGTAAGGGACTAGCGGGACCCCGGGGGGAGCAGTATTTT. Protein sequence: CASSKGLAGPRGEQYF.

CDR3 protein: CASSPVPGQGRGSSYEQYF. CDR3 bases: TGTGCCAGCAGTCCAGTCCCGGGACAGGGGAGAGGGAGCTCCTACGAGCAGTACTTC. The rearrangement uses TRBV28 and TRBJ2-7, with 10 bases lining up with TRBD1. CDR1 and CDR2 from the germline V gene are MDHEN and SYDVKM. CDR3 size: 19 residues. V shed 5 bases and J 0 bases; nucleotides not matched to a gene: 16.

CDR3 DNA: TGTGCCAGCAGCCTTAGCGGGGACAAAAGGGATACGCAGTATTTT. Its translation is CASSLSGDKRDTQYF. The chain links TRBV9 to TRBJ2-3; 8 nucleotides line up with TRBD2. V lost 4 bases to trimming and J lost 6 bases; unmatched junction nucleotides: 10. The CDR3 sequence is 15 residues long. Germline V gene sequence: CDR1 SGDLS, CDR2 YYNGEE.

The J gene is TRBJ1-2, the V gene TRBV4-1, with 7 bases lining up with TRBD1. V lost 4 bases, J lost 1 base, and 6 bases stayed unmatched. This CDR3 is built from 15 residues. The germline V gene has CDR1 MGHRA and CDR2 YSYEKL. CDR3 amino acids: CASSRDREINYGYTF. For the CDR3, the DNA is TGCGCCAGCAGCCGAGACAGGGAGATTAACTATGGCTACACCTTC.

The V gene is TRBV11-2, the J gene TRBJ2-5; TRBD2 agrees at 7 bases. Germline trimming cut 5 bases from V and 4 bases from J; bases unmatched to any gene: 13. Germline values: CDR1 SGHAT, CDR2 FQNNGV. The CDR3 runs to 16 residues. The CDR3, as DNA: TGTGCCAGCAGCCCACTAATTGGGGGGGAAGTAGAGACCCAGTACTTC. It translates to CASSPLIGGEVETQYF.

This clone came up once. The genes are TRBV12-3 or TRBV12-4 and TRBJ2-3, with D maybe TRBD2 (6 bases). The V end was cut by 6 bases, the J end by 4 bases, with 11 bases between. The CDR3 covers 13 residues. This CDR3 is CASSRTSPDTQYF. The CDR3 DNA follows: TGTGCCAGCAGCCGTACTAGCCCAGATACGCAGTATTTT.

This CDR3 is CASSRIAGGSTDTQYF. The CDR3 DNA follows: TGTGCCAGCAGTCGTATAGCGGGTGGCTCCACAGATACGCAGTATTTT. The chain carries TRBV7-8 and TRBJ2-3; TRBD2 matches at 7 bases. The CDR3 extends over 16 amino acids. J lost 2 bases, V lost 6 bases, and 11 bases had no gene match. Per the germline V gene, CDR1 is SGHVS and CDR2 is FQNEAQ.

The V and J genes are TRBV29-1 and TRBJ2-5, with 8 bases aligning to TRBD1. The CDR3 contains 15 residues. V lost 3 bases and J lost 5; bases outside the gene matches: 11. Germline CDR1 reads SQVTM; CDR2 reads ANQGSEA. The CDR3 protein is CSVDFPDRARETQYF. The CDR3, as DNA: TGCAGCGTTGATTTTCCGGACAGGGCGAGGGAGACCCAGTACTTC.

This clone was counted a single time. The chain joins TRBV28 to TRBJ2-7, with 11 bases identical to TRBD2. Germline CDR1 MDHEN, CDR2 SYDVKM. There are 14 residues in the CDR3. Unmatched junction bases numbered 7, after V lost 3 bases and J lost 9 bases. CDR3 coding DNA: TGTGCCAGCAGTTTTCCTACTAGCGGGAGCGGGCAGTACTTC. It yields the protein CASSFPTSGSGQYF.

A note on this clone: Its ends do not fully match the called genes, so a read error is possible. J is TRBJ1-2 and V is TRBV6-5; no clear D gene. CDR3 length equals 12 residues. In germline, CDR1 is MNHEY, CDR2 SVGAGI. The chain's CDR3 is CASALGIATPIF. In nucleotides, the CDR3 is TGTGCCAGCGCCCTGGGGATTGCGACCCCGATCTTC.

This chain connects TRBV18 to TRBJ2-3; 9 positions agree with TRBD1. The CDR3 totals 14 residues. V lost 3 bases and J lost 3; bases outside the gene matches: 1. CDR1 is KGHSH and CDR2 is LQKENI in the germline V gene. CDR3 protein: CASSPGQGTDTQYF. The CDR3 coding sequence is TGTGCCAGCTCACCGGGACAGGGAACAGATACGCAGTATTTT.

Written as DNA, the CDR3 is TGTGCCAGCAGCCCGGGACTAGCGGGGGTCTACAATGAGCAGTTCTTC. As protein: CASSPGLAGVYNEQFF. The chain employs TRBV5-6 and TRBJ2-1; 14 bases are shared with TRBD2. This CDR3 spans 16 amino acids. The junction had 3 bases not matched to a gene; V was cut back by 4 bases and J by 3 bases. CDR1 is SGHDT, CDR2 YYEEEE, per germline.

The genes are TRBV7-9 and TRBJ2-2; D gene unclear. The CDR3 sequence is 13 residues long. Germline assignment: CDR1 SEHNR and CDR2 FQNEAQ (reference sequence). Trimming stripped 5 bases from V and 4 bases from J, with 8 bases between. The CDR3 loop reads CASSGITTGELFF. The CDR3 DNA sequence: TGTGCCAGCAGCGGGATTACCACCGGGGAGCTGTTTTTT.

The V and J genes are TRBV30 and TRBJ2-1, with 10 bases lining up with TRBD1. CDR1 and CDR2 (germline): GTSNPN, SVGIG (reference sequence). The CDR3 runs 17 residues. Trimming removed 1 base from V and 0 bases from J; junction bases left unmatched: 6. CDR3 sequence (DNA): TGTGCCTGGAGTGGGGACAGGGGCCCCGGCTCCTACAATGAGCAGTTCTTC. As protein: CAWSGDRGPGSYNEQFF.

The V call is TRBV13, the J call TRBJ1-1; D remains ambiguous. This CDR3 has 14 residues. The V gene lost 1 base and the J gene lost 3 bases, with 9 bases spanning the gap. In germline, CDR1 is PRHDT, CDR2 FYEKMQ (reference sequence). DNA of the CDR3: TGTGCCAGCAGCTTAGAAGAGCAGGACACTGAAGCTTTCTTT. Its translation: CASSLEEQDTEAFF.

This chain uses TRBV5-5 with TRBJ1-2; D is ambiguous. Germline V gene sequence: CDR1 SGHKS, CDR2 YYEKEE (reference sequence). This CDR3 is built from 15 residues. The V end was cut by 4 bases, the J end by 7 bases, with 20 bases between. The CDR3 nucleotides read TGTGCCAGCAGCCCCGACTTTGGAGGATTGACTGGCTACACCTTC. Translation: CASSPDFGGLTGYTF. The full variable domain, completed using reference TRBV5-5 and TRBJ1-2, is DAGVTQSPTHLIKTRGQQVTLRCSPISGHKSVSWYQQVLGQGPQFIFQYYEKEERGRGNFPDRFSARQFPNYSSELNVNALLLGDSALYLCASSPDFGGLTGYTFGSGTRLTVV.

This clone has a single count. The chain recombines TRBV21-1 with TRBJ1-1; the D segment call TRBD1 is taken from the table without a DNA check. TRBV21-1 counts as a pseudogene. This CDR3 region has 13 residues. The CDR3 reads CASSIYRGAEAFF. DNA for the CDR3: TGTGCCAGCAGCATATATAGGGGTGCTGAAGCTTTCTTT.